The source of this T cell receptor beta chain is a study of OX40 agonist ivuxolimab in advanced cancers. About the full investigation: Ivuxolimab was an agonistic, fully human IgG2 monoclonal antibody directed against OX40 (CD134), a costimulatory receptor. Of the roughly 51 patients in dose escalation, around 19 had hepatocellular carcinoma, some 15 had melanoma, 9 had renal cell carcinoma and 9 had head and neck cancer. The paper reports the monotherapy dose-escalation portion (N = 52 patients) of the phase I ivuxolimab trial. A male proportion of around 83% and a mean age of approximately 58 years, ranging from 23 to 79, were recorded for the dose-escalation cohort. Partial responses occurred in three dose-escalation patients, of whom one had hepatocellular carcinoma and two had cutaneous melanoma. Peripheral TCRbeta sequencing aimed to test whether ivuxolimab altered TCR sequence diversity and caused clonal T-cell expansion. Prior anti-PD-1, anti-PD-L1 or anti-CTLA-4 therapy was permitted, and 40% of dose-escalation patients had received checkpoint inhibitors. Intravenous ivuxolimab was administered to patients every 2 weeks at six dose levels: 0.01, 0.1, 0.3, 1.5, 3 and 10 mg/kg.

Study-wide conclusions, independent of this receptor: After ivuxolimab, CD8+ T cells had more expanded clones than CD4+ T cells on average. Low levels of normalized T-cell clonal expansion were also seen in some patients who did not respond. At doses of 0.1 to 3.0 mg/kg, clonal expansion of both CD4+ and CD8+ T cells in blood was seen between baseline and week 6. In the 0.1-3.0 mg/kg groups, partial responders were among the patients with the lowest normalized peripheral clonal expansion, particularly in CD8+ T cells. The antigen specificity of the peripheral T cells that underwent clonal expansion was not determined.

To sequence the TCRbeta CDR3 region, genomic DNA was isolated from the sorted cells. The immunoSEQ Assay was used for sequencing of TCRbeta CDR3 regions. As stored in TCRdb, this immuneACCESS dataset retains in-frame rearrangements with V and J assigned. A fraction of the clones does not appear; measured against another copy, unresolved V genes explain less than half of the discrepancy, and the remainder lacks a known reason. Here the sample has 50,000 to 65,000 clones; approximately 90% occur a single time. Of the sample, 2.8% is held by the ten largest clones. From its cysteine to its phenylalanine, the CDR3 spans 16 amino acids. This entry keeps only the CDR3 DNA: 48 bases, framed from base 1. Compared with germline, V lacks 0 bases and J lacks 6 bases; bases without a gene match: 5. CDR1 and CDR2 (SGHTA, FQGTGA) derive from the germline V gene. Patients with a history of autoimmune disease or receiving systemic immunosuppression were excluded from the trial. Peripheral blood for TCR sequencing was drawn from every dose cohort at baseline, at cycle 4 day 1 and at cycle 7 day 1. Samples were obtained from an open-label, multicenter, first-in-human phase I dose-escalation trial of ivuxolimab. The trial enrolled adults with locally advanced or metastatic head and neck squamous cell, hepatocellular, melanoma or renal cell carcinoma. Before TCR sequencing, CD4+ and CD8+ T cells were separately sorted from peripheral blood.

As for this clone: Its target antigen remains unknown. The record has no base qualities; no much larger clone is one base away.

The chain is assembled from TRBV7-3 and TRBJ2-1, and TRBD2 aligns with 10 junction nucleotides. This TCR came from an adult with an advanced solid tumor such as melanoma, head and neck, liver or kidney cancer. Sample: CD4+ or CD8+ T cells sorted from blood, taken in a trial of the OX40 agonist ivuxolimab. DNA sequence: TGTGCCAGCAGCTTAACAGCTAGCGGGAGTCTCAATGAGCAGTTCTTC. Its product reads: CASSLTASGSLNEQFF.